Sequencing of this T cell receptor (beta chain) was carried out in a study of blood T cell repertoires in COVID-19. Study-wide background: COVID-19 samples from acute and convalescent phases originated in the United States, Italy and Spain.

Those who participated ranged in age from roughly 18 to 90 years and resided in about two dozen US areas. Two negative PCRs, clearance, or symptom resolution were required of recovered Cohort 3 donors. Looked up from germline, CDR1 is SGDLS and CDR2 is YYNGEE. The CDR3 runs to 15 residues. V dropped 4 bases and J dropped 3 bases, with 16 bases sitting between them. Libraries were prepared by immunoSEQ multiplex PCR; TCRdb keeps only in-frame clonotypes and omits some of them. This table holds some 150,000 clones, 70% to 90% found once. The clonotype originates from a man in his forties or fifties who had recovered from COVID-19. This sequence joins TRBV9 and TRBJ1-2; D is perhaps TRBD1 (6 bases). Sequencing was performed on PBMCs or T cells enriched from blood (not recorded which). The CDR3 nucleotides read TGTGCCAGCAGCCTACGACAGGAGAGGGACTATGGCTACACCTTC. It specifies CASSLRQERDYGYTF.